Below are 31 T cell receptor beta chains sequenced from a single sample in a study of cytomegalovirus exposure and HLA in healthy donors. 13 Jbeta primers and 60 Vbeta primers were used for the PCR. Produced via immunoSEQ multiplex PCR; TCRdb's table is partial and in-frame only. The repertoire holds around 200,000 clones, with roughly 78% as singletons. Sequencing used PBMCs. The receptors here all came from a boy under 18 in good health and CMV-seronegative.

The V call is TRBV4-2, the J call TRBJ2-7, with 9 bases fitting TRBD1. The CDR3 is 13 residues long. CDR1 LGHNA and CDR2 YNFKEQ come from the germline V gene. With 4 bases clipped from V and 6 bases from J, the junction kept 4 bases outside the gene matches. The CDR3 reads CASSPDRGGEQYF. The CDR3 DNA follows: TGTGCCAGCAGCCCGGACAGGGGAGGCGAGCAGTACTTC.

The rearrangement links TRBV11-1 to TRBJ2-7; D ambiguous. V lost 4 bases and J 4 bases, leaving 8 bases between the germline ends. This CDR3 comprises 12 residues. In germline, CDR1 is SGHAT, CDR2 FQDESV (reference sequence). CDR3 region: CASSSEDYEQYF. In nucleotides, the CDR3 is TGTGCCAGCAGCTCAGAAGATTACGAGCAGTACTTC. The variable domain in full, completed from reference TRBV11-1 and TRBJ2-7, reads EAEVAQSPRYKITEKSQAVAFWCDPISGHATLYWYRQILGQGPELLVQFQDESVVDDSQLPKDRFSAERLKGVDSTLKIQPAELGDSAMYLCASSSEDYEQYFGPGTRLTVT.

The rearrangement uses TRBV19 and TRBJ1-2, with D possibly TRBD1 on 6 matching bases. Germline V gives CDR1 LNHDA, CDR2 SQIVND (reference sequence). V dropped 5 bases and J dropped 2 bases, with 15 bases sitting between them. This CDR3 contains 15 residues. CDR3 sequence reads: CASSGNLQGNYGYTF. The CDR3 DNA follows: TGTGCCAGTAGTGGGAACCTCCAGGGGAACTATGGCTACACCTTC.

The chain is built from TRBV20-1 and TRBJ1-2; no clear D gene. Trimming took off 5 bases at V and 7 bases at J, with 11 bases between the two ends. Germline loops: CDR1 DFQATT, CDR2 SNEGSKA (reference sequence). This CDR3 has 11 residues. The CDR3 DNA reads as TGCAGTGCTGGATTTAGGAGTGGCTACACCTTC. This encodes CSAGFRSGYTF.

This chain joins TRBV28 and TRBJ2-7; TRBD1 is a possible D gene (6 bases). This CDR3 has 14 amino acids. Trimming cost V 8 bases and J 2 bases, with 16 bases left between them. Germline loops: CDR1 MDHEN, CDR2 SYDVKM. DNA of the CDR3: TGTGCCAGCCAGGCAGGGGCGAAAGCCTACGAGCAGTACTTC. Protein product: CASQAGAKAYEQYF. The full variable domain, its missing parts supplied by reference TRBV28 and TRBJ2-7, is DVKVTQSSRYLVKRTGEKVFLECVQDMDHENMFWYRQDPGLGLRLIYFSYDVKMKEKGDIPEGYSVSREKKERFSLILESASTNQTSMYLCASQAGAKAYEQYFGPGTRLTVT.

V and J are TRBV5-6 and TRBJ2-5; the D is unclear. The CDR3 consists of 17 residues. With 4 bases removed from V and 2 bases from J, the gap between germline ends came to 21 bases. CDR1 is SGHDT and CDR2 is YYEEEE in the germline V gene. CDR3 sequence (DNA): TGTGCCAGCAGCCCCGAGCCCGAACGGGTGCCACAAGAGACCCAGTACTTC. Amino acid sequence: CASSPEPERVPQETQYF.

This chain connects TRBV5-1 to TRBJ1-2, with 9 bases identical to TRBD1. This CDR3 is 16 amino acids long. The germline V gene encodes CDR1 SGHRS and CDR2 YFSETQ. Trimming at V came to 0 bases and at J to 5 bases, leaving 8 bases not matched to a gene. CDR3 sequence (DNA): TGCGCCAGCAGCTTGGGGGACAGGGAGGCAAGTTATGGCTACACCTTC. Protein sequence: CASSLGDREASYGYTF.

The chain uses TRBV5-6 and TRBJ1-6; tentative D call: TRBD1 (6 bases). This CDR3 region has 13 residues. CDR1 and CDR2 (germline): SGHDT, YYEEEE. V lost 3 bases, J lost 10 bases, and 11 bases lay in between. The CDR3 spells CASSYGQRSPLHF. In nucleotides, the CDR3 is TGTGCCAGCAGCTACGGACAGCGATCACCCCTCCACTTT.

This clone was seen more than once but under ten times. The chain employs TRBV6-5 and TRBJ1-4; no definite D call. There are 15 residues in the CDR3. V lost 2 bases to trimming and J lost 8 bases, with 15 bases between them. The germline V gene has CDR1 MNHEY and CDR2 SVGAGI. This CDR3 is CASSYRRATREKLFF. As DNA, the CDR3 is TGTGCCAGCAGTTACAGGCGGGCCACACGAGAAAAACTGTTTTTT.

This clone occurred a few times. The identical CDR3 is also encoded by other nucleotide sequences in the sample. V usage is TRBV6-1 and J usage is TRBJ2-5; TRBD1 is a possible D gene (6 bases). The V and J ends lost 4 bases and 2 bases respectively, with 11 bases between them. Germline V CDR1 and CDR2: MNHNS, SASEGT. This CDR3 spans 14 amino acids. This chain's CDR3 is CASSGGGQQETQYF. Here the CDR3 DNA reads TGTGCCAGCAGTGGAGGGGGTCAACAAGAGACCCAGTACTTC.

With respect to this clone: The same CDR3 also results from other DNA sequences found in this sample. This chain joins TRBV5-4 and TRBJ2-5; 8 nucleotides line up with TRBD2. The V and J ends lost 0 bases and 2 bases, in that order; junction bases with no gene match: 0. CDR3 size: 14 residues. Per germline, CDR1 SGHNT and CDR2 YYREEE (reference sequence). CDR3 amino acids: CASSLASGQETQYF. For the CDR3, the DNA is TGTGCCAGCAGCTTGGCTAGCGGGCAAGAGACCCAGTACTTC.

This clone has only one observation. The chain recombines TRBV7-2 with TRBJ2-1; a weak D match, TRBD1 (6 bases). Per the germline V gene, CDR1 is SGHTA and CDR2 is FQGNSA. The V end lost 5 bases, the J end lost 0 bases, and 8 bases lay between the germline ends. CDR3 length equals 14 residues. In DNA, the CDR3 is TGTGCCAGCAGCGGACAGAACTCCTACAATGAGCAGTTCTTC. This codes for CASSGQNSYNEQFF.

The chain joins TRBV30 to TRBJ2-3; D remains unclear. Deletions cut 3 bases from V and 0 bases from J, with 7 bases between. There are 13 residues in the CDR3. Germline V gene sequence: CDR1 GTSNPN, CDR2 SVGIG (reference sequence). Here the CDR3 reads CAWRDLSTDTQYF. The CDR3 nucleotides are TGTGCCTGGAGAGACTTGAGCACAGATACGCAGTATTTT.

The V gene is TRBV5-1, the J gene TRBJ2-1, with D perhaps TRBD2 (6 bases). CDR1 is SGHRS and CDR2 is YFSETQ in the germline V gene. The V and J ends lost 0 bases and 11 bases respectively, with 9 bases between them. This CDR3 has 12 amino acids. CDR3 sequence (DNA): TGCGCCAGCAGCTTGGCGGGGGTAAAGCAGTTCTTC. Amino acid sequence: CASSLAGVKQFF.

The V call is TRBV29-1, the J call TRBJ1-1; 7 positions match TRBD1. V trimming: 6 bases; J trimming: 4 bases; junction bases outside the gene matches: 11. The length of the CDR3 is 14 residues. Per the germline V gene, CDR1 is SQVTM and CDR2 is ANQGSEA. For the CDR3, the DNA is TGCAGCGTGAGACATACAGGGGAGGCCACTGAAGCTTTCTTT. The encoded protein is CSVRHTGEATEAFF.

The chain links TRBV7-9 to TRBJ2-7; D is possibly TRBD2 (6 bases). The CDR3 length is 14 residues. V lost 3 bases and J lost 7, with 16 bases in between. Germline CDR1 SEHNR, CDR2 FQNEAQ (reference sequence). The CDR3 DNA is TGTGCCAGCAGCTTGGGCCCCGTGGGGGGAGAGCAGTACTTC. Translated: CASSLGPVGGEQYF.

This sequence joins TRBV6-5 and TRBJ1-1; D call uncertain. Germline CDR1 reads MNHEY; CDR2 reads SVGAGI. V was trimmed by 0 bases and J by 11 bases, leaving 22 bases between them. This CDR3 is built from 16 residues. CDR3 sequence reads: CASSYSKFVGQLVAFF. Written as DNA, the CDR3 is TGTGCCAGCAGTTACTCGAAGTTTGTTGGGCAACTCGTCGCTTTCTTT.

This clone was seen more than once but under ten times. The CDR3 spells CASSQGGRYETQYF. CDR3 sequence (DNA): TGTGCCAGCAGCCAAGGAGGGAGGTACGAGACCCAGTACTTC. The chain links TRBV2 to TRBJ2-5; maybe TRBD2 (6 bases). The germline V gene encodes CDR1 SNHLY and CDR2 FYNNEI. This CDR3 has 14 amino acids. V was shortened by 6 bases and J by 5 bases, with 16 bases between the two germline ends.

This clone was seen only a few times. CDR3 bases: TGTGCCATCAGCTTAGGGACTAGCGAAGTAGGAAATGAGCAGTTCTTC. It translates to CAISLGTSEVGNEQFF. The genes are TRBV10-3 and TRBJ2-1; 10 bases fit TRBD2. The CDR3 is 16 amino acids. V was pared by 6 bases and J by 7 bases, with 12 bases of the junction left unmatched. Germline CDR1 reads ENHRY; CDR2 reads SYGVKD.

V usage is TRBV19 and J usage is TRBJ1-2; 7 bases are shared with TRBD1. Germline trimming cut 0 bases from V and 3 bases from J; bases unmatched to any gene: 7. Germline V gives CDR1 LNHDA, CDR2 SQIVND (reference sequence). The CDR3 has 16 residues. The CDR3 loop reads CASSIDHDRVDYGYTF. The DNA of the CDR3 is TGTGCCAGTAGTATAGATCACGACAGGGTGGACTATGGCTACACCTTC.

V usage is TRBV11-1 and J usage is TRBJ2-1; the match to TRBD2 covers 13 bases. Per germline, CDR1 SGHAT and CDR2 FQDESV (reference sequence). CDR3 length equals 16 residues. V trimming: 5 bases; J trimming: 7 bases; junction bases outside the gene matches: 8. CDR3 protein: CASSGGLAGVENEQFF. CDR3 sequence (DNA): TGTGCCAGCAGCGGAGGACTAGCGGGAGTTGAAAATGAGCAGTTCTTC. Full variable domain (rest looked up from reference TRBV11-1 and TRBJ2-1): EAEVAQSPRYKITEKSQAVAFWCDPISGHATLYWYRQILGQGPELLVQFQDESVVDDSQLPKDRFSAERLKGVDSTLKIQPAELGDSAMYLCASSGGLAGVENEQFFGPGTRLTVL.

The chain carries TRBV30 and TRBJ1-4; D not resolved. This CDR3 has 14 amino acids. V lost 5 bases and J lost 0, with 10 bases in between. CDR1 is GTSNPN and CDR2 is SVGIG in the germline V gene (reference sequence). The DNA for the CDR3 is TGTGCCTGGGCCATGGCGGCAACTAATGAAAAACTGTTTTTT. This codes for CAWAMAATNEKLFF.

The chain joins TRBV7-2 to TRBJ2-7; weak D call: TRBD1 (6 bases). Germline values: CDR1 SGHTA, CDR2 FQGNSA. Trimming stripped 5 bases from V and 3 bases from J, with 14 bases between. This CDR3 has 14 amino acids. CDR3 bases: TGTGCCAGCAGCCCGCCGGGACACTTCTACGAGCAGTACTTC. This sequence encodes CASSPPGHFYEQYF.

The chain has TRBV5-1 and TRBJ2-3; possible D gene TRBD2, 6 bases. CDR1 is SGHRS, CDR2 YFSETQ, per germline. The ends were cut back, 3 bases at V and 4 bases at J, with 12 bases in the middle. The CDR3 is 14 amino acids. CDR3 coding DNA: TGCGCCAGCAGCTCCTCCCCGGGAGCAGATACGCAGTATTTT. Its protein is CASSSSPGADTQYF.

This clone occurred a few times. The chain combines TRBV11-3 with TRBJ2-7, with 8 bases lining up with TRBD2. CDR1 and CDR2 from the germline V gene are SGHNT and YENEEA. The CDR3 length is 16 residues. V was clipped by 3 bases and J by 0 bases; unmatched bases: 7. The CDR3 DNA is TGTGCCAGCAGCTTGAGACTAGCGCCAAGCTCCTACGAGCAGTACTTC. Translating it yields CASSLRLAPSSYEQYF.

This chain links TRBV29-1 with TRBJ1-1, with D unresolved. The V end lost 7 bases, the J end lost 6 bases, and 21 bases lay between the germline ends. The CDR3 loop spans 14 amino acids. CDR1 and CDR2 (germline): SQVTM, ANQGSEA. The CDR3 is CSAARRLGTAEAFF. CDR3 nucleotide sequence: TGCAGCGCCGCCCGGCGGTTGGGTACGGCTGAAGCTTTCTTT.

This rearrangement joins TRBV6-5 to TRBJ2-7, with TRBD2 identical over 13 bases. The CDR3 covers 13 residues. The J segment lost 3 bases and the V segment lost 10 bases, leaving 3 bases of the junction unmatched. Germline V gives CDR1 MNHEY, CDR2 SVGAGI. The CDR3, as DNA: TGTGCCACTCGGACTAGCGGGAGCTACGAGCAGTACTTC. Its translation is CATRTSGSYEQYF.

The chain uses TRBV6-1 and TRBJ2-7, with 11 bases lining up with TRBD2. The CDR3 has 15 residues. Trimming removed 11 bases from V and 0 bases from J; junction bases left unmatched: 9. Germline V gene data show CDR1 as MNHNS and CDR2 as SASEGT. The CDR3 reads CAVHTGTSGSYEQYF. The CDR3 DNA sequence: TGTGCCGTACACACCGGGACTAGCGGCTCCTACGAGCAGTACTTC.

This CDR3 is CASSLTSGGLTEQFF. The DNA of the CDR3 is TGTGCCAGCAGCTTAACTAGCGGGGGTTTAACTGAGCAGTTCTTC. The chain uses TRBV7-3 and TRBJ2-1, with TRBD2 matching over 9 bases. Germline V gene data show CDR1 as SGHTA and CDR2 as FQGTGA. V was pared by 0 bases and J by 9 bases, with 6 bases of the junction left unmatched. CDR3 length: 15 amino acids. Using reference TRBV7-3 and TRBJ2-1 for the parts outside the CDR3, the full variable domain is GAGVSQTPSNKVTEKGKYVELRCDPISGHTALYWYRQSLGQGPEFLIYFQGTGAADDSGLPNDRFFAVRPEGSVSTLKIQRTERGDSAVYLCASSLTSGGLTEQFFGPGTRLTVL.

This clone was picked up a small number of times. J is TRBJ2-1 and V is TRBV9, with 8 bases matching TRBD2. V was pared by 3 bases and J by 7 bases, with 6 bases of the junction left unmatched. The CDR3 extends over 14 amino acids. CDR1 SGDLS and CDR2 YYNGEE come from the germline V gene. The CDR3 DNA sequence: TGTGCCAGCAGCGGGGGACGGGAGGGGAATGAGCAGTTCTTC. Amino acids: CASSGGREGNEQFF.

This clone has more than one count but fewer than ten. The chain has TRBV7-8 and TRBJ2-7, with TRBD1 identical over 7 bases. V was pared by 3 bases and J by 3 bases, with 8 bases of the junction left unmatched. This CDR3 region has 15 residues. CDR1 and CDR2 from the germline V gene are SGHVS and FQNEAQ. Here the CDR3 reads CASSFGTDRSYEQYF. The CDR3 coding sequence is TGTGCCAGCAGCTTCGGAACGGACAGGAGCTACGAGCAGTACTTC.